This T cell receptor beta chain emerged from a study of CD8 T cells in Susac syndrome. Broader study findings: The authors acknowledged that their TCR sequencing and HLA analysis involved a relatively small number of individuals.

It was with random hexamers that roughly 0.45 to 1 ug RNA was reverse transcribed. Across 54 Vbeta and 13 Jbeta, immunoSEQ multiplex PCR amplified TCR beta CDR3. TCRdb itself ran the immunoSEQ multiplex PCR reads through MiXCR, one entry per CDR3 protein. This table holds roughly 200,000 distinct CDR3 sequences, 85% to 95% found once. Turning to this clonotype: The antigen is undetermined.

The study used healthy donors as controls matched for age and sex. Sequenced sample: CD4+ T cells from PBMCs. The receptor's source is a human donor in good health.

The CDR3 DNA reads TGCAGCGTTGAAGGTTGGGGAGGGGGAAACACCATATATTTT. This encodes CSVEGWGGGNTIYF. The chain employs TRBV29-1 and TRBJ1-3; D ambiguous. Germline V gene sequence: CDR1 SQVTM, CDR2 ANQGSEA. Trimming removed 1 base at V and 4 bases at J, with 11 bases between. The CDR3 is 14 amino acids.